The rows below give T cell receptor beta chains drawn from one sample of a study of CD8 T cells in Susac syndrome. A single record per CDR3 protein comes from TCRdb applying MiXCR to the immunoSEQ multiplex PCR reads. Of about 75,000 distinct CDR3 sequences in the sample, around 94% were seen once. The sequenced material came from CD8+ T cells from PBMCs. The receptors shown here come from a human donor with Susac syndrome. The CDR3 runs from the conserved cysteine through the conserved F or W. Each record gives: D gene, clone size, V gene, J gene, CDR3 protein, CDR3 DNA. The D gene is left open where the match is weak. Not every row has a clone size; where given, it reads once, few, many or a size class.

>-|-|TRBV27|TRBJ1-4
CASSKPGRNEELFF
TGTGCCAGCAGCAAGCCGGGACGGAATGAAGAACTGTTTTTT
>-|-|TRBV7-9|TRBJ1-1
CASSQAGRNTEAFF
TGTGCCAGCAGCCAGGCGGGCAGGAACACTGAAGCTTTCTTT
>TRBD2|-|TRBV9|TRBJ2-5
CASGLAEETQYF
TGTGCGTCGGGGCTAGCGGAAGAGACCCAGTACTTC
>TRBD2|-|TRBV7-9|TRBJ2-5
CASSLQLAGQKTQYF
TGTGCCAGCAGCTTACAACTAGCGGGGCAAAAAACCCAGTACTTC
>-|once|TRBV7-9|TRBJ2-6
CASSKTGNSGANVLTF
TGTGCCAGCAGCAAAACAGGGAACTCTGGGGCCAACGTCCTGACTTTC
>TRBD1|-|TRBV29-1|TRBJ2-7
CSVGQGIGYSYEQYF
TGCAGCGTAGGACAGGGGATCGGTTATAGTTACGAGCAGTACTTC
>TRBD1|-|TRBV7-9|TRBJ2-7
CASSLSGTGRTYEQYF
TGTGCCAGCAGCTTAAGCGGGACAGGGCGAACCTACGAGCAGTACTTC
>-|-|TRBV12-3/TRBV12-4|TRBJ2-1
CASSFAGRYNEQFF
TGTGCCAGCAGTTTCGCGGGGCGTTACAATGAGCAGTTCTTC
>TRBD1|-|TRBV24-1|TRBJ2-1
CATSRQGSYNEQFF
TGTGCCACCAGTAGACAGGGGTCCTACAATGAGCAGTTCTTC
>-|-|TRBV12-5|TRBJ2-1
CASEGVIRRNEQFF
TGTGCTAGTGAGGGGGTAATCCGCCGCAATGAGCAGTTCTTC
>-|-|TRBV6-1|TRBJ1-5
CASSEGYSNQPQHF
TGTGCCAGCAGTGAAGGGTATAGCAATCAGCCCCAGCATTTT
>-|once|TRBV27|TRBJ2-4
CASSRPMGIQYF
TGTGCCAGCAGTCGGCCCATGGGCATTCAGTACTTC
>-|-|TRBV7-9|TRBJ2-3
CASSGEDGLSTDTQYF
TGTGCCAGCAGCGGGGAAGACGGACTAAGCACAGATACGCAGTATTTT
>TRBD2|once|TRBV5-1|TRBJ2-1
CASVPSGAVEQFF
TGCGCCAGCGTCCCCAGCGGGGCGGTTGAGCAGTTCTTC
>TRBD2|-|TRBV24-1|TRBJ2-1
CATSDQTSGGADEQFF
TGTGCCACCAGTGACCAGACTAGCGGGGGGGCGGATGAGCAGTTCTTC
>TRBD2|-|TRBV6-4|TRBJ2-3
CASSDSNPLRGGADTQYF
TGTGCCAGCAGTGACTCGAATCCGTTGCGGGGGGGCGCAGATACGCAGTATTTT
>-|-|TRBV20-1|TRBJ1-5
CSARDLRDNRNQPQHF
TGCAGTGCTAGAGATCTACGTGATAACAGAAATCAGCCCCAGCATTTT
>-|-|TRBV12-3/TRBV12-4|TRBJ1-2
CASSFRQNYGYTF
TGTGCCAGCAGTTTCAGGCAGAACTATGGCTACACCTTC
>-|once|TRBV5-6|TRBJ2-3
CASHWADTQYF
TGTGCCAGCCACTGGGCAGATACGCAGTATTTT
>-|-|TRBV2|TRBJ2-7
CASNFLAAYEQYF
TGTGCCAGCAATTTTCTAGCAGCCTACGAGCAGTACTTC
>-|-|TRBV7-9|TRBJ2-7
CASSLVQALEQYF
TGTGCCAGCAGCTTAGTACAGGCGCTCGAGCAGTACTTC
>TRBD2|-|TRBV4-2|TRBJ2-7
CASSQEAGGTYEQYF
TGTGCCAGCAGCCAAGAGGCGGGGGGAACCTACGAGCAGTACTTC
>-|-|TRBV5-6|TRBJ1-6
CASSWAGSPLHF
TGTGCCAGCAGCTGGGCCGGTTCACCCCTCCACTTT
>-|-|TRBV24-1|TRBJ2-1
CATSDFWDNEQFF
TGTGCCACCAGTGATTTTTGGGATAATGAGCAGTTCTTC
>-|-|TRBV9|TRBJ1-1
CASSVGPDLMNTEAFF
TGTGCCAGCAGCGTAGGGCCAGACTTGATGAACACTGAAGCTTTCTTT
>TRBD2|-|TRBV29-1|TRBJ2-1
CSVDPGLADTFSYNEQFF
TGCAGCGTTGATCCGGGACTAGCGGACACTTTCTCCTACAATGAGCAGTTCTTC
>-|-|TRBV27|TRBJ2-1
CASSLWEGGLPKGQFF
TGTGCCAGCAGTTTGTGGGAGGGGGGCCTTCCTAAGGGGCAGTTCTTC
>-|-|TRBV30|TRBJ1-1
CAWHRSGTEAFF
TGTGCCTGGCACAGATCGGGCACTGAAGCTTTCTTT
>TRBD2|-|TRBV6-2/TRBV6-3|TRBJ2-3
CASSYAGGGDTQYF
TGTGCCAGCAGTTACGCGGGGGGCGGGGATACGCAGTATTTT
>TRBD1|-|TRBV20-1|TRBJ2-5
CSARDLRDRGTQYF
TGCAGTGCTAGAGATCTACGGGACAGGGGTACCCAGTACTTC
>-|-|TRBV6-2/TRBV6-3|TRBJ2-4
CASTTDILAKNIQYF
TGTGCCAGCACAACGGACATCTTAGCCAAAAACATTCAGTACTTC
>TRBD1|few|TRBV29-1|TRBJ2-3
CSAPMTGIIDTQYF
TGCAGCGCGCCGATGACAGGGATAATAGATACGCAGTATTTT
>TRBD1|-|TRBV9|TRBJ1-6
CASSGTGVSPLHF
TGTGCCAGCAGCGGGACAGGGGTTTCACCCCTCCACTTT
>-|-|TRBV7-8|TRBJ2-1
CASSLVSSGRNNEQFF
TGTGCCAGCAGCTTAGTCTCCAGCGGGCGCAACAATGAGCAGTTCTTC
>-|-|TRBV20-1|TRBJ1-6
CSASVPGWKSPLHF
TGCAGTGCTAGTGTCCCAGGGTGGAAATCACCCCTCCACTTT
>TRBD1|-|TRBV7-9|TRBJ1-1
CASSKRPTGGGTEAFF
TGTGCCAGCAGCAAGCGACCGACAGGGGGAGGCACTGAAGCTTTCTTT
>TRBD2|once|TRBV5-6|TRBJ2-7
CASSYSLARNEQYF
TGTGCCAGCAGCTACTCACTAGCGAGAAACGAGCAGTACTTC